This T cell receptor (beta chain) was captured in a study of identifying expanded T cells in peripheral blood. Only in-frame clones appear in the TCRdb table, and some are missing; sequencing was by immunoSEQ multiplex PCR. Of about 84,000 clones detected, 70% to 90% appear once; the ten largest clones hold roughly 5.5%. In germline, CDR1 is SQVTM, CDR2 ANQGSEA. The CDR3 runs 16 residues. Turning to this clone: Germline and junction disagree at one end, which may indicate a read error.

The sequencing input was blood. The rearrangement links TRBV29-1 to TRBJ2-1; 8 positions match TRBD1. The sequence derives from a person between 18 and 75 years old in good health. The CDR3 here is CSFEGGTGASYNEQFF. In nucleotides, the CDR3 is TGCAGCTTTGAAGGGGGGACAGGAGCCTCCTACAATGAGCAGTTCTTC.